These 25 T cell receptor beta chains were all obtained from the same sample, sequenced in a study of T cell clonotyping in hematopoietic cell transplantation. This table comes from immunoSEQ multiplex PCR, and its TCRdb copy is limited to in-frame clones, with some not included. The data contain 10,000 to 11,000 clones, about 54% of them singletons. This specimen consisted of peripheral blood mononuclear cells, obtained 100 days after allogeneic stem cell transplant. The receptors derive from a female patient aged 50 to 65 who had an allogeneic stem cell transplant from an unrelated donor, so the T cells may come from the graft donor. Some clones in this sample may be carry-over from other donors' samples.

This clone was observed a single time. At one of its ends the junction is not consistent with the germline gene, which may arise from a read error. The chain recombines TRBV4-3 with TRBJ2-7, with TRBD1 matching 7 bases. The CDR3 spans 14 residues. Germline CDR1 LGHNA, CDR2 YSLEER. The CDR3 DNA is TGCGCCAACAGCCTTCGGCAGGGGGCCTACGAGCAGTACTTC. Protein product: CANSLRQGAYEQYF.

The chain carries TRBV10-1 and TRBJ2-7; tentatively, D is TRBD1 (5 bases). CDR1 and CDR2 (germline): WNHNN, SYGVQD (reference sequence). The length of the CDR3 is 14 residues. Trimming cost V 3 bases and J 4 bases, with 13 bases left between them. The CDR3 sequence is CASSDRAPPYEQYF. The CDR3 coding sequence is TGCGCCAGCAGTGACAGGGCTCCACCTTACGAGCAGTACTTC.

The chain carries TRBV5-6 and TRBJ1-3; the match to TRBD1 covers 9 bases. The CDR3 covers 18 residues. After removal of 2 bases from V and 0 bases from J, the junction contained 9 bases not matched to a gene. The germline V gene encodes CDR1 SGHDT and CDR2 YYEEEE. The CDR3 protein is CASSFLTGGRTSGNTIYF. DNA of the CDR3: TGTGCCAGCAGCTTCCTGACAGGGGGGCGGACCTCTGGAAACACCATATATTTT.

V is TRBV30 and J is TRBJ1-3; weak D call: TRBD1 (6 bases). The V gene lost 3 bases and the J gene lost 7 bases, with 16 bases spanning the gap. This CDR3 region has 14 residues. The germline V gene encodes CDR1 GTSNPN and CDR2 SVGIG (reference sequence). The CDR3 loop reads CAWSQGLGSNTIYF. In nucleotides, the CDR3 is TGTGCCTGGAGCCAGGGGCTAGGGAGTAACACCATATATTTT.

J is TRBJ1-6 and V is TRBV5-6; TRBD1 might be the D (6 bases). The germline V gene has CDR1 SGHDT and CDR2 YYEEEE. The CDR3 totals 14 residues. V was trimmed by 4 bases and J by 8 bases, leaving 13 bases between them. This CDR3 is CASSLPNRDSPLHF. The CDR3 coding sequence is TGTGCCAGCAGCCTTCCTAACAGGGATTCACCCCTCCACTTT.

This chain connects TRBV25-1 to TRBJ1-6, with TRBD1 as a possible D gene (6 bases). The germline V gene has CDR1 MGHDK and CDR2 SYGVNS. V was pared by 3 bases and J by 7 bases, with 13 bases between. CDR3 length equals 15 residues. CDR3 sequence (DNA): TGTGCCAGCAGTGAGCACAGGGAGTGGAATTCACCCCTCCACTTT. It translates to CASSEHREWNSPLHF.

The chain recombines TRBV6-5 with TRBJ2-2; D is ambiguous. CDR3 length: 12 amino acids. The V gene's germline CDR1 is MNHEY and CDR2 SVGAGI. Trimming pared 2 bases from V and 7 bases from J, leaving 5 bases between. The CDR3 DNA sequence: TGTGCCAGCAGTTACGGACGCGGGGAGCTGTTTTTT. It codes for CASSYGRGELFF.

The chain recombines TRBV29-1 with TRBJ2-7, with TRBD1 identical over 7 bases. The V gene's germline CDR1 is SQVTM and CDR2 ANQGSEA. The junction had 7 bases not matched to a gene; V was cut back by 4 bases and J by 1 base. This CDR3 comprises 14 residues. CDR3 bases: TGCAGCGTTGGCACAGGGGACCTTTCCTACGAGCAGTACTTC. Protein: CSVGTGDLSYEQYF.

The chain is built from TRBV30 and TRBJ2-4, with a possible D match to TRBD1 (6 bases). V was cut by 6 bases and J by 6 bases, with 15 bases left in between. Germline V gene lookup returns CDR1 GTSNPN and CDR2 SVGIG (reference sequence). The CDR3 covers 13 residues. The CDR3 bases are TGTGCCTGTCTCGAGGGGACAACAAACATTCAGTACTTC. Its protein product is CACLEGTTNIQYF.

There are a few counts of this clone. This chain connects TRBV7-9 to TRBJ2-3; D unclear. The CDR3 runs 15 residues. The V end lost 4 bases, the J end lost 0 bases, and 11 bases lay between the germline ends. Germline CDR1 reads SEHNR; CDR2 reads FQNEAQ (reference sequence). CDR3 in amino acids: CASSSTHRSTDTQYF. CDR3 bases: TGTGCCAGCAGCTCCACCCACAGAAGCACAGATACGCAGTATTTT.

The chain's CDR3 is CASSWRTSGLSSYNEQFF. The CDR3 nucleotides read TGTGCCAGCAGCTGGCGGACTAGCGGATTAAGCTCCTACAATGAGCAGTTCTTC. The rearrangement joins TRBV5-6 to TRBJ2-1; 10 nucleotides agree with TRBD2. This CDR3 is built from 18 residues. Germline V gene lookup returns CDR1 SGHDT and CDR2 YYEEEE. The V and J ends lost 3 bases and 0 bases, in that order; junction bases with no gene match: 9.

This chain uses TRBV4-3 with TRBJ1-2; TRBD1 is a possible D gene (6 bases). The CDR3 loop spans 16 amino acids. V shed 1 base and J shed 3 bases, with 15 bases lying between them. Germline values: CDR1 LGHNA, CDR2 YSLEER. The CDR3 DNA sequence: TGCGCCAGCAGCCAAGCGCAACAGGGACGGTACTATGGCTACACCTTC. Translation gives CASSQAQQGRYYGYTF.

The gene calls are TRBV7-2 and TRBJ1-1, with no clear D. The V end lost 1 base, the J end lost 8 bases, and 8 bases lay between the germline ends. The CDR3 is 12 amino acids. Germline CDR1 is SGHTA and CDR2 is FQGNSA. For the CDR3, the DNA is TGTGCCAGCAGCTTAGGTATCAGAGAAGCTTTCTTT. Translation: CASSLGIREAFF.

This chain joins TRBV4-2 and TRBJ2-6; 7 bases fit TRBD2. The CDR3 extends over 17 amino acids. The V and J ends lost 4 bases and 0 bases, in that order; junction bases with no gene match: 6. Germline V gives CDR1 LGHNA, CDR2 YNFKEQ. As DNA, the CDR3 is TGTGCCAGCAGCCCTAGCGGTACTAGCTCTGGGGCCAACGTCCTGACTTTC. Residues: CASSPSGTSSGANVLTF.

The chain has TRBV28 and TRBJ1-5; the D gene is possibly TRBD1 (5 bases). Germline CDR1 reads MDHEN; CDR2 reads SYDVKM. Trimming took off 6 bases at V and 9 bases at J, with 21 bases between the two ends. There are 15 residues in the CDR3. Here the CDR3 reads CASRPGPRVRRPQHF. The CDR3 nucleotides are TGTGCCAGCAGACCAGGACCCAGGGTCCGGCGGCCCCAGCATTTT.

This clone ranks as medium-sized. Distinct nucleotide sequences in the sample also encode this CDR3. This rearrangement joins TRBV5-6 to TRBJ2-7, with D hard to call. Germline values: CDR1 SGHDT, CDR2 YYEEEE. The CDR3 sequence is 12 residues long. Trimming cost V 1 base and J 0 bases, with 2 bases left between them. This CDR3 is CASSLSSYEQYF. The CDR3 bases are TGTGCCAGCAGCTTGTCCTCCTACGAGCAGTACTTC.

The chain couples TRBV7-3 to TRBJ1-1, with D perhaps matching TRBD1 (5 bases). The CDR3 sequence is 15 residues long. Germline lookup yields CDR1 SGHTA and CDR2 FQGTGA. Trimming took 5 bases from V and 2 from J, leaving 15 bases between them. CDR3 nucleotide sequence: TGTGCCAGCAGCGCAGTCCGGGGGTCCAACACTGAAGCTTTCTTT. Its protein product is CASSAVRGSNTEAFF.

The chain links TRBV30 to TRBJ2-7, with 9 bases lining up with TRBD1. The CDR3 spans 14 residues. The germline V gene encodes CDR1 GTSNPN and CDR2 SVGIG (reference sequence). J was trimmed by 2 bases and V by 7 bases; bases with no gene match: 9. This CDR3 is CALQGAQIPYEQYF. As DNA, the CDR3 is TGTGCCTTACAGGGGGCGCAAATCCCCTACGAGCAGTACTTC.

The chain links TRBV29-1 to TRBJ1-2; 10 bases line up with TRBD1. The CDR3 spans 12 residues. Per germline, CDR1 SQVTM and CDR2 ANQGSEA. J gave up 8 bases and V 7 bases, and 7 bases lay outside the gene matches. The CDR3 bases are TGCAGCGCCGGGACAGGGGCAGACGGCTACACCTTC. Translation: CSAGTGADGYTF.

V gene TRBV25-1 combines with J gene TRBJ2-7; 7 positions match TRBD2. The J segment lost 5 bases and the V segment lost 1 base, leaving 8 bases of the junction unmatched. CDR1 and CDR2 (germline): MGHDK, SYGVNS. The CDR3 extends over 15 amino acids. The CDR3: CASSEWSSGAHEQYF. As DNA, the CDR3 is TGTGCCAGCAGTGAATGGTCGAGCGGGGCCCACGAGCAGTACTTC.

The chain couples TRBV7-6 to TRBJ1-4; D uncertain. The V end was cut by 5 bases, the J end by 0 bases, with 4 bases between. Germline CDR1 reads SGHVS; CDR2 reads FNYEAQ. The CDR3 is 13 amino acids. The CDR3 DNA sequence: TGTGCCAGCAGCCCAACAACTAATGAAAAACTGTTTTTT. The encoded protein is CASSPTTNEKLFF.

This clone was observed a handful of times. This rearrangement joins TRBV4-2 to TRBJ1-1; D is ambiguous. The CDR3 contains 13 residues. Trimming removed 4 bases from V and 2 bases from J, with 8 bases in between. The germline CDR1 and CDR2 sequences are LGHNA and YNFKEQ. This chain's CDR3 is CASSRPVNTEAFF. The CDR3 DNA sequence: TGTGCCAGCAGCCGACCTGTAAACACTGAAGCTTTCTTT.

This chain connects TRBV25-1 to TRBJ1-4, with D maybe TRBD1 (6 bases). The length of the CDR3 is 13 residues. Germline V gene data show CDR1 as MGHDK and CDR2 as SYGVNS. The V end was cut by 4 bases, the J end by 8 bases, with 11 bases between. The CDR3 region is CASSGGGREKLFF. In nucleotides, the CDR3 is TGTGCCAGCAGTGGTGGGGGGCGGGAAAAACTGTTTTTT.

To note about this clone: Other DNA sequences within the sample encode an identical CDR3. The V call is TRBV30, the J call TRBJ2-7; a possible D gene is TRBD1 (6 bases). V was shortened by 0 bases and J by 4 bases, with 7 bases between the two germline ends. CDR1 GTSNPN and CDR2 SVGIG come from the germline V gene (reference sequence). CDR3 length: 12 amino acids. The CDR3 bases are TGTGCCTGGAGTGTACAGGGATACGAGCAGTACTTC. As protein: CAWSVQGYEQYF. The full variable domain, its missing parts supplied by reference TRBV30 and TRBJ2-7, is SQTIHQWPATLVQPVGSPLSLECTVEGTSNPNLYWYRQAAGRGLQLLFYSVGIGQISSEVPQNLSASRPQDRQFILSSKKLLLSDSGFYLCAWSVQGYEQYFGPGTRLTVT.

The J gene is TRBJ2-3, the V gene TRBV6-5; 8 nucleotides line up with TRBD1. V lost 3 bases and J lost 6; bases outside the gene matches: 8. The CDR3 length is 15 residues. Germline-derived CDR1 and CDR2 are MNHEY and SVGAGI. The CDR3, as DNA: TGTGCCAGCAGTTATTCAGGGGGCGGAGTGGATACGCAGTATTTT. Translation gives CASSYSGGGVDTQYF.